This T cell receptor (beta chain) is drawn from a study of identical twins. Study-level points and caveats: Less excess twin sharing appeared in beta out-of-frame sequences. Within cord blood, abundant beta clonotypes carried fewer insertions, but memory repertoires showed no such trend.

TCRdb analysed the 5' RACE reads with MiXCR anew, one entry per CDR3 protein. This sample has some 330,000 distinct CDR3 sequences, with around 9.7% found just once. The CDR3 runs to 16 residues. Germline V gene data show CDR1 as LGHDT and CDR2 as YNNKEL (reference sequence). Trimming removed 0 bases at V and 2 bases at J, with 10 bases between. This clonotype occurred a few times. Its antigen is unknown. The sequenced sample was naive T cells sorted from blood. The sequence came from a woman in her forties or fifties in good health. The V and J genes are TRBV3-1 and TRBJ2-2; possibly TRBD1 for D (6 bases). CDR3 in amino acids: CASSQDVTGNTGELFF. The CDR3 nucleotides are TGTGCCAGCAGCCAAGATGTGACAGGAAACACCGGGGAGCTGTTTTTT.